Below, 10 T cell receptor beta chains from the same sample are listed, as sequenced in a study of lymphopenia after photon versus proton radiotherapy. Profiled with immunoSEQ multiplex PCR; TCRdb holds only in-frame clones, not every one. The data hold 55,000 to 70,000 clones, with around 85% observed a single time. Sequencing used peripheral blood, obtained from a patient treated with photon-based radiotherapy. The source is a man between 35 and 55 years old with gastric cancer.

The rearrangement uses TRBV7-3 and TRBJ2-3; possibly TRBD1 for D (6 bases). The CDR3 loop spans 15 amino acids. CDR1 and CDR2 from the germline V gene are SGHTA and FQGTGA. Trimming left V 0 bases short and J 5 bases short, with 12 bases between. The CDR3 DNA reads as TGTGCCAGCAGCTTAACCGGACAGAGGAAAGATACGCAGTATTTT. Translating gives CASSLTGQRKDTQYF.

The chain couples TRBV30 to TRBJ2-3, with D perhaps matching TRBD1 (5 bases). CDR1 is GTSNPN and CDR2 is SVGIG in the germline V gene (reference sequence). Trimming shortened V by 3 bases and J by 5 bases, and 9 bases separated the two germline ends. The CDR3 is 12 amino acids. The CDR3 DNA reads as TGTGCCTGGAGGGGGCCTAAAGATACGCAGTATTTT. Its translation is CAWRGPKDTQYF.

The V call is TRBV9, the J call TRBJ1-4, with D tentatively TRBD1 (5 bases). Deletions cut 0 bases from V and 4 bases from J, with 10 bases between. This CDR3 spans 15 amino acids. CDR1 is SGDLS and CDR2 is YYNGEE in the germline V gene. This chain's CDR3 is CASSVGPGSNEKLFF. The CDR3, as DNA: TGTGCCAGCAGCGTAGGACCAGGGAGTAATGAAAAACTGTTTTTT.

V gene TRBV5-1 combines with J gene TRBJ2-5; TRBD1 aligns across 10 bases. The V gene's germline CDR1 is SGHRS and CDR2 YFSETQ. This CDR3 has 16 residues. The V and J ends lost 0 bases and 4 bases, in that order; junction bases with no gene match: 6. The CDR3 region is CASSLGARTGGETQYF. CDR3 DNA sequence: TGCGCCAGCAGCTTGGGGGCCCGGACAGGGGGAGAGACCCAGTACTTC.

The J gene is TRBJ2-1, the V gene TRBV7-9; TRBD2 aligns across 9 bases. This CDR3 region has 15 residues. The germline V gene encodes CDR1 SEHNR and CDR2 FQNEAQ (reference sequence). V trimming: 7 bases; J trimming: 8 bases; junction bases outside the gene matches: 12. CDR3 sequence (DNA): TGTGCCAGCAACTCCGGGACTAGCCGGATCCATGAGCAGTTCTTC. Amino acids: CASNSGTSRIHEQFF.

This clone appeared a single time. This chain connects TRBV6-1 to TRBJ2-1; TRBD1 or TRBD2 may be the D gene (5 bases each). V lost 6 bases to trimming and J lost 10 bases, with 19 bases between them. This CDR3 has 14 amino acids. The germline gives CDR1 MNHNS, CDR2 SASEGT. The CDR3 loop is CASSLRDRRGEQFF. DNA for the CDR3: TGTGCCAGCAGCCTTAGGGACCGCCGGGGCGAGCAGTTCTTC.

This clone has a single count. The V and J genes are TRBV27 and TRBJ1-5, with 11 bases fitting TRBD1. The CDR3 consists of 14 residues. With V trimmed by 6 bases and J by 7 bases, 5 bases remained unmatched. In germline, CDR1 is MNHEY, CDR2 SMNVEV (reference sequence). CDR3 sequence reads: CASSGTGGRQPQHF. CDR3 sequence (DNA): TGTGCCAGCAGCGGGACAGGGGGACGACAGCCCCAGCATTTT.

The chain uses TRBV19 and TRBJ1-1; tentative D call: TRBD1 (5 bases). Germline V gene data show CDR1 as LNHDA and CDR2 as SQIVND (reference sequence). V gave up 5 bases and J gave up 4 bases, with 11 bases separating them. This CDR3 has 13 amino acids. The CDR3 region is CASSVRVGTEAFF. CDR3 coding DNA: TGTGCCAGTAGTGTCAGGGTGGGCACTGAAGCTTTCTTT.

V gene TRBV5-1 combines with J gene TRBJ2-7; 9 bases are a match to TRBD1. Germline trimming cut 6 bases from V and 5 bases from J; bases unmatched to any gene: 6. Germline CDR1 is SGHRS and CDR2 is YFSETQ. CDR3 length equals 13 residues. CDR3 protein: CASKGQGINEQYF. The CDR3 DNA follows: TGCGCCAGCAAGGGACAGGGCATCAACGAGCAGTACTTC.

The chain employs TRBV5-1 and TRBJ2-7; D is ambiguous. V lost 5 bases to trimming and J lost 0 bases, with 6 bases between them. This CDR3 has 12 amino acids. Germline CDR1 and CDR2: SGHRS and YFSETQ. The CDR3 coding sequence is TGCGCCAGCAGAAAGGACTCCTACGAGCAGTACTTC. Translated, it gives CASRKDSYEQYF.